This T cell receptor beta chain was recorded in a study of shared clonotypes between healthy human individuals. Study background: CD4 naive and CD4 memory each took three plates per donor, while CD8 naive took two and CD8 memory one.

Study processing details: Filtering differed since immunoSEQ provided only junctions, with no quality scores. The table came from immunoSEQ multiplex PCR; TCRdb's copy has only in-frame clones and leaves some out. The D gene and trimming were derived from the DNA, and the V and J assignments and clone size from that table. Among 2 million to 3 million clones listed, more than 80% were seen once. This TCR derives from a man in his late teens or twenties in good health. Sequenced: naive CD4+ T cells sorted from blood. The subset here: CD45RA+ positively selected.

The CDR3 loop is CASSYTLGQGGEQYF. The CDR3 DNA is TGTGCCAGCAGTTACACCCTGGGACAGGGGGGCGAGCAGTACTTC. This sequence joins TRBV6-6 and TRBJ2-7; 11 bases align to TRBD1. CDR1 is MNHNY, CDR2 SVGAGI, per germline (reference sequence). The CDR3 is made up of 15 amino acids. Germline trimming cut 2 bases from V and 6 bases from J; bases unmatched to any gene: 6.